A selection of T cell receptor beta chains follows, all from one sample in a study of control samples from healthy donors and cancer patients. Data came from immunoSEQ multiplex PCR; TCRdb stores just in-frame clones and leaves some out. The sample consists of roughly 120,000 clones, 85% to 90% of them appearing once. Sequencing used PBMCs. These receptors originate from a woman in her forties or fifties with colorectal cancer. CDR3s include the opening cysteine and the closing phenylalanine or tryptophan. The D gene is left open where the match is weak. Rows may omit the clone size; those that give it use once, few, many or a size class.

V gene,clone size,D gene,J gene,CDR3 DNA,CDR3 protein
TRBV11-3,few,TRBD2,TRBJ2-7,TGTGCCAGCAGCTTAAGGGAGGGCTACGAGCAGTACTTC,CASSLREGYEQYF
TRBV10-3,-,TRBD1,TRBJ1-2,TGTGCCACAGCACAGGGGGCCTATGGCTACACCTTC,CATAQGAYGYTF
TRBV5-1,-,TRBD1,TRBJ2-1,TGCGCCAGCAGCAGAGGGACAGCTAACAATGAGCAGTTCTTC,CASSRGTANNEQFF
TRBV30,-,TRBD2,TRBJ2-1,TGTGCCTGGAGTGTACTGGGGGGAGGGCCCTCCTACAATGAGCAGTTCTTC,CAWSVLGGGPSYNEQFF
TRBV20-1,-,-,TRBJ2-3,TGCAGTGCTAGGCCCACAGATACGCAGTATTTT,CSARPTDTQYF
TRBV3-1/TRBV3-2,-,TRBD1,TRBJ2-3,TGTGCCAGCAGCCAAGAATATTACAGGGGCCCCACAGATACGCAGTATTTT,CASSQEYYRGPTDTQYF
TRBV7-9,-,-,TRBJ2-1,TGTGCCAGCAGCTCGACTCAGATTTCAAATGAGCAGTTCTTC,CASSSTQISNEQFF
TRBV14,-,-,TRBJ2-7,TGTGCCAGCAGCCCCTTTATGGGGAGATCCTACGAGCAGTACTTC,CASSPFMGRSYEQYF
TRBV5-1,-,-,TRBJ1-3,TGCGCCAGCAGCTTGTCGGGGCCATACTCTGGAAACACCATATATTTT,CASSLSGPYSGNTIYF
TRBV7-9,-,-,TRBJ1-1,TGTGCCAGCAGCTTTAGGCCCCCCTGGGCAGGGGAGGACACTGAAGCTTTCTTT,CASSFRPPWAGEDTEAFF
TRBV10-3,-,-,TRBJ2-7,TGTGCCATCAGGAGGACTGACATGGCCTACGAGCAGTACTTC,CAIRRTDMAYEQYF
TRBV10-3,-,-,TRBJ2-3,TGTGCCATCAGTGAGTCACCCGGGACCCAGCTGGCAGATACGCAGTATTTT,CAISESPGTQLADTQYF
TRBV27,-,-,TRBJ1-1,TGTGCCAGCAGTTTATCCCGGGGAACTGAAGCTTTCTTT,CASSLSRGTEAFF
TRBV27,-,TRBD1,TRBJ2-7,TGTGCCAGCAGTTTATTATTCGGCGAGACAGGGTTTCCCTACGAGCAGTACTTC,CASSLLFGETGFPYEQYF
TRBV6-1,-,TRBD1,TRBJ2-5,TGTGCCAGCAGTGACCGGGACAGGGACCCAGAGACCCAGTACTTC,CASSDRDRDPETQYF
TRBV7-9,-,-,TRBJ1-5,TGTGCCAGCAGCTTAGGGGACATAAGCAATCAGCCCCAGCATTTT,CASSLGDISNQPQHF
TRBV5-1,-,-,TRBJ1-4,TGCGCCAGCAGCGGGGATTATAATGAAAAACTGTTTTTT,CASSGDYNEKLFF
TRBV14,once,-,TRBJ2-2,TGTGCCAGCAGCCAAGATTTTACCGGGGAGCTGTTTTTT,CASSQDFTGELFF
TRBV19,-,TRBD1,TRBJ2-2,TGTGCCAGTAGTGCCCACAGGGGGCGGTTGGTCGGGGAGCTGTTTTTT,CASSAHRGRLVGELFF
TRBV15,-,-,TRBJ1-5,TGTGCCACCAGCAAGATCATGGGAAGCAATCAGCCCCAGCATTTT,CATSKIMGSNQPQHF
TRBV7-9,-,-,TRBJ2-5,TGTGCCAGCAGCGTCTCTCAATCGGAGACCCAGTACTTC,CASSVSQSETQYF
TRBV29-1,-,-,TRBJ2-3,TGCAGCGTTGAAGTTGGGGGTAGCACAGATACGCAGTATTTT,CSVEVGGSTDTQYF
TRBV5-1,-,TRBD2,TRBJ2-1,TGCGCCAGCAGCTTGGATGGACTAGGGTACAATGAGCAGTTCTTC,CASSLDGLGYNEQFF
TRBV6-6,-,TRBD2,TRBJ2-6,TGTGCCAGCAGCCCCGCGGTAGCGGGCCGTTCTTATGACTCTGGGGCCAACGTCCTGACTTTC,CASSPAVAGRSYDSGANVLTF